These 20 T cell receptor beta chains share one sample of origin, sequenced in a study of blood T cell repertoires in COVID-19. Sequenced by immunoSEQ multiplex PCR; TCRdb stores in-frame clones only, minus some. Among over 150,000 clones listed, approximately 80% were seen once. Sequencing input: peripheral blood. The receptors stem from a woman aged 55 to 70 with acute or convalescent COVID-19.

The chain uses TRBV28 and TRBJ1-4, with 8 bases identical to TRBD1. After removal of 7 bases from V and 6 bases from J, the junction contained 10 bases not matched to a gene. This CDR3 contains 15 residues. From germline, CDR1 is MDHEN and CDR2 SYDVKM. CDR3 nucleotides: TGTGCCAGCAACGCGCCCAGGGGGCGGGATGAAAAACTGTTTTTT. It codes for CASNAPRGRDEKLFF.

The rearrangement uses TRBV28 and TRBJ1-2, with TRBD1 matching over 7 bases. The junction had 3 bases not matched to a gene; V was cut back by 7 bases and J by 4 bases. The CDR3 spans 12 residues. Germline CDR1 reads MDHEN; CDR2 reads SYDVKM. The CDR3 DNA is TGTGCCAGCACCCGACAGGGCTATGGCTACACCTTC. Residues: CASTRQGYGYTF.

This sequence joins TRBV6-2 or TRBV6-3 and TRBJ1-5; tentative D call: TRBD1 (5 bases). This CDR3 is 17 amino acids long. V was clipped by 1 base and J by 2 bases, with 15 bases between them. CDR1 is MNHEY, CDR2 SVGEGT, per germline. CDR3 protein: CASSYYHPGRGNQPQHF. The CDR3 DNA is TGTGCCAGCAGTTACTACCACCCAGGCAGGGGCAATCAGCCCCAGCATTTT.

The gene calls are TRBV5-1 and TRBJ1-6, with 10 bases matching TRBD1. Germline-derived CDR1 and CDR2 are SGHRS and YFSETQ. J lost 9 bases, V lost 3 bases, and 3 bases had no gene match. The CDR3 contains 14 residues. CDR3 nucleotide sequence: TGCGCCAGCAGCTCGGGACAGGGGCCTTCACCCCTCCACTTT. This translates into CASSSGQGPSPLHF.

This rearrangement joins TRBV6-2 or TRBV6-3 to TRBJ2-1; perhaps TRBD1 as D (6 bases). Germline assignment: CDR1 MNHEY and CDR2 SVGEGT. The CDR3 covers 17 residues. V lost 0 bases and J lost 8, with 20 bases in between. CDR3 residues: CASSYSYLAGAGDEQFF. CDR3 nucleotide sequence: TGTGCCAGCAGTTACTCGTATTTGGCAGGGGCGGGCGATGAGCAGTTCTTC.

J is TRBJ2-7 and V is TRBV7-2; possible D gene TRBD1, 5 bases. The germline V and J ends were trimmed by 1 base and 3 bases, with 19 bases remaining between them. This CDR3 region has 17 residues. In germline, CDR1 is SGHTA, CDR2 FQGNSA. The CDR3 DNA reads as TGTGCCAGCAGCTTAGATGGGGTAAGACAGAGCTACTACGAGCAGTACTTC. Its translation: CASSLDGVRQSYYEQYF.

The rearrangement uses TRBV5-1 and TRBJ2-7, with 8 bases aligning to TRBD2. The CDR3 is 15 residues long. The V segment lost 0 bases and the J segment 0 bases; nucleotides outside the gene matches: 2. Germline V gives CDR1 SGHRS, CDR2 YFSETQ. The CDR3: CASSLAGLASYEQYF. DNA of the CDR3: TGCGCCAGCAGCTTGGCCGGACTAGCCTCCTACGAGCAGTACTTC. Using reference TRBV5-1 and TRBJ2-7 for the parts outside the CDR3, the full variable domain is KAGVTQTPRYLIKTRGQQVTLSCSPISGHRSVSWYQQTPGQGLQFLFEYFSETQRNKGNFPGRFSGRQFSNSRSEMNVSTLELGDSALYLCASSLAGLASYEQYFGPGTRLTVT.

The gene calls are TRBV6-1 and TRBJ2-1; D possibly corresponds to TRBD2 (6 bases). The CDR3 is 18 residues long. CDR1 and CDR2 from the germline V gene are MNHNS and SASEGT. Between the trimmed V and J ends, which lost 4 bases and 0 bases, there was a span of 19 bases. The CDR3 sequence: CASSGGRRGIRSYNEQFF. For the CDR3, the DNA is TGTGCCAGCAGTGGGGGCAGGCGGGGAATACGCTCCTACAATGAGCAGTTCTTC.

V usage is TRBV5-4 and J usage is TRBJ2-2, with D possibly matching TRBD1 (6 bases). Trimming removed 2 bases at V and 4 bases at J, with 15 bases between. Germline lookup yields CDR1 SGHNT and CDR2 YYREEE (reference sequence). This CDR3 spans 16 amino acids. The chain's CDR3 is CASSFLGRGLTGELFF. CDR3 nucleotides: TGTGCCAGCAGCTTCCTGGGCAGGGGCCTCACCGGGGAGCTGTTTTTT.

The rearrangement links TRBV1 to TRBJ2-5; the table gives TRBD2 as D, unverified against the DNA. TRBV1 is a recognized pseudogene. This CDR3 is built from 17 residues. CDR3 DNA sequence: TGCACCAGCAGCCATAAAGGGAGTAGCGCCTACCAAGAGACCCAGTACTTC. It is translated as CTSSHKGSSAYQETQYF.

The V and J genes are TRBV3-1 (or the pseudogene TRBV3-2) and TRBJ2-1, with D possibly being TRBD2 (6 bases). Germline V gives CDR1 LGHDT, CDR2 YNNKEL (reference sequence). The CDR3 sequence is 17 residues long. V was trimmed by 0 bases and J by 2 bases, leaving 14 bases between them. The CDR3 DNA sequence: TGTGCCAGCAGCCAAGAGGCTAGCGATTTTACCTACAATGAGCAGTTCTTC. Protein product: CASSQEASDFTYNEQFF.

The chain couples TRBV4-3 to TRBJ2-1; D may be TRBD2 (5 bases). The germline V gene encodes CDR1 LGHNA and CDR2 YSLEER. The CDR3 runs to 18 residues. V was clipped by 0 bases and J by 1 base, with 16 bases between them. DNA of the CDR3: TGCGCCAGCAGCCAAGATAGCTTTCGGGGAGTGTCCTACAATGAGCAGTTCTTC. Its translation: CASSQDSFRGVSYNEQFF.

V is TRBV4-2 and J is TRBJ1-5; D is unclear. V was shortened by 3 bases and J by 0 bases, with 9 bases between the two germline ends. CDR1 and CDR2 from the germline V gene are LGHNA and YNFKEQ. The CDR3 is made up of 15 amino acids. The CDR3 nucleotides read TGTGCCAGCAGCCAGGAGGCGTATAGCAATCAGCCCCAGCATTTT. Protein product: CASSQEAYSNQPQHF.

The sample holds one count of this clone. The chain recombines TRBV28 with TRBJ1-2; 11 nucleotides line up with TRBD1. Per germline, CDR1 MDHEN and CDR2 SYDVKM. Trimming cost V 4 bases and J 4 bases; bases outside gene matches: 8. The CDR3 runs 16 residues. The CDR3 protein is CASSSQGQGAGYGYTF. The CDR3 bases are TGTGCCAGCAGTTCCCAAGGACAGGGGGCGGGCTATGGCTACACCTTC.

The chain's CDR3 is CASSVTSGGYPRGETQYF. The DNA for the CDR3 is TGTGCCAGCAGCGTTACTAGCGGGGGGTATCCGCGGGGAGAGACCCAGTACTTC. The chain employs TRBV7-2 and TRBJ2-5; 12 nucleotides agree with TRBD2. J was trimmed by 4 bases and V by 5 bases; bases with no gene match: 14. The CDR3 is 18 amino acids. From germline, CDR1 is SGHTA and CDR2 FQGNSA.

This clone appeared once. The genes are TRBV28 and TRBJ1-3; TRBD1 matches 12 bases. Germline V gene sequence: CDR1 MDHEN, CDR2 SYDVKM. J gave up 1 base and V 4 bases, and 5 bases lay outside the gene matches. The CDR3 length is 17 residues. CDR3 DNA sequence: TGTGCCAGCAGTTACCGGGACAGGGGGCCTTCTGGAAACACCATATATTTT. Translating it yields CASSYRDRGPSGNTIYF.

V and J are TRBV6-5 and TRBJ2-7; 7 bases agree with TRBD1. The CDR3 length is 13 residues. V shed 6 bases and J 0 bases; nucleotides not matched to a gene: 2. Looked up from germline, CDR1 is MNHEY and CDR2 is SVGAGI. CDR3 nucleotide sequence: TGTGCCAGCAGGGGGACAGTCTCCTACGAGCAGTACTTC. Its translation is CASRGTVSYEQYF.

The chain uses TRBV24-1 and TRBJ1-2; D gene ambiguous. The V end lost 5 bases, the J end lost 4 bases, and 13 bases lay between the germline ends. The CDR3 contains 14 residues. Germline V CDR1 and CDR2: KGHDR, SFDVKD. The CDR3 nucleotides read TGTGCCACCAGTGGCCCCCCAGGAAGCTATGGCTACACCTTC. Translation: CATSGPPGSYGYTF.

This chain uses TRBV3-1 (or the pseudogene TRBV3-2) with TRBJ2-1, with TRBD2 identical over 11 bases. V was clipped by 1 base and J by 9 bases; unmatched bases: 5. Germline assignment: CDR1 LGHDT and CDR2 YNNKEL (reference sequence). This CDR3 has 15 amino acids. This CDR3 is CASSQASGGLVEQFF. The CDR3 region has the DNA TGTGCCAGCAGCCAAGCTAGCGGGGGGCTGGTTGAGCAGTTCTTC.

V usage is TRBV18 and J usage is TRBJ2-1; 13 positions agree with TRBD2. The CDR3 is 16 residues long. Per the germline V gene, CDR1 is KGHSH and CDR2 is LQKENI. J lost 2 bases, V lost 4 bases, and 2 bases had no gene match. The CDR3 DNA reads as TGTGCCAGCTCACGAACTAGCGGGGGGGCCTACAATGAGCAGTTCTTC. Translated, it gives CASSRTSGGAYNEQFF.